The rows below give T cell receptor beta chains drawn from one sample of a study of molecular identifiers for immune sequencing clone quantification. One entry per CDR3 protein results from TCRdb running MiXCR on the PCR reads. This sample has hundreds of thousands of distinct CDR3 sequences, with about 25% found just once. The sequenced sample consisted of naive CD8+ T cells from blood, with Jurkat cell RNA spiked in. Receptors originate from a human donor in good health. Some libraries in this study had Jurkat cell RNA spiked in. CDR3s include the opening cysteine and the closing phenylalanine or tryptophan. D genes are given only for firm matches. Clone size is given for some rows only: seen once, a few or many times, or a class if the clone is expanded.

V: TRBV28; J: TRBJ1-1; D: TRBD1; size: -; CDR3: CASSFSPRQGASTEAFF; DNA: TGTGCCAGCAGTTTTTCCCCCCGACAGGGGGCAAGCACTGAAGCTTTCTTT
V: TRBV20-1; J: TRBJ1-1; D: -; size: once; CDR3: CGARDEPMNTEAFF; DNA: TGCGGTGCTAGAGATGAGCCCATGAACACTGAAGCTTTCTTT
V: TRBV29-1; J: TRBJ2-7; D: TRBD2; size: many; CDR3: CSVEEAGALGWTYEQYF; DNA: TGCAGCGTTGAAGAAGCGGGAGCATTAGGATGGACCTACGAGCAGTACTTC
V: TRBV6-2/TRBV6-3; J: TRBJ1-5; D: -; size: many; CDR3: CASSYSGGSNQPQHF; DNA: TGTGCCAGCAGTTACTCAGGGGGGAGCAATCAGCCCCAGCATTTT
V: TRBV3-1; J: TRBJ2-5; D: -; size: many; CDR3: CASSPGEQETQYF; DNA: TGTGCCAGCAGCCCGGGGGAGCAAGAGACCCAGTACTTC
V: TRBV4-3; J: TRBJ2-7; D: -; size: many; CDR3: CASSQAGGPYEQYF; DNA: TGCGCCAGCAGCCAAGCAGGGGGGCCCTACGAGCAGTACTTC
V: TRBV6-5; J: TRBJ1-5; D: TRBD1; size: many; CDR3: CASSPTGVQPQHF; DNA: TGTGCCAGCAGTCCTACAGGGGTACAGCCCCAGCATTTT
V: TRBV6-5; J: TRBJ2-3; D: -; size: -; CDR3: CASSYEQGRSDTQYF; DNA: TGTGCCAGCAGTTATGAACAGGGGAGGTCAGATACGCAGTATTTT
V: TRBV24-1; J: TRBJ2-2; D: TRBD1; size: -; CDR3: CATSDSDRDGGELFF; DNA: TGTGCCACCAGTGATTCGGACAGGGACGGCGGGGAGCTGTTTTTT
V: TRBV27; J: TRBJ2-1; D: TRBD1; size: few; CDR3: CASRWDRGDNEQFF; DNA: TGTGCCAGCCGTTGGGACAGGGGAGACAATGAGCAGTTCTTC
V: TRBV6-5; J: TRBJ2-1; D: -; size: many; CDR3: CASKGDYNEQFF; DNA: TGTGCCAGCAAGGGAGACTACAATGAGCAGTTCTTC
V: TRBV7-9; J: TRBJ2-7; D: -; size: many; CDR3: CASSFALSYEQYF; DNA: TGTGCCAGCAGCTTTGCCCTTTCCTACGAGCAGTACTTC
V: TRBV5-4; J: TRBJ1-2; D: -; size: -; CDR3: CASSLDVESYYGYTF; DNA: TGTGCCAGCAGCTTGGATGTTGAGTCCTACTATGGCTACACCTTC
V: TRBV2; J: TRBJ2-7; D: -; size: few; CDR3: CASSEEGPLREQYF; DNA: TGTGCCAGCAGTGAAGAGGGGCCTCTACGAGAGCAGTACTTC
V: TRBV7-2; J: TRBJ2-5; D: -; size: -; CDR3: CASSLEARGVETQYF; DNA: TGTGCCAGCAGCTTAGAGGCTCGTGGGGTGGAGACCCAGTACTTC
V: TRBV20-1; J: TRBJ2-7; D: -; size: many; CDR3: CSARGGTPSYEQYF; DNA: TGCAGTGCTAGGGGCGGGACCCCCTCCTACGAGCAGTACTTC
V: TRBV29-1; J: TRBJ2-7; D: -; size: -; CDR3: CSVVGRGSPFEQYF; DNA: TGCAGCGTTGTGGGGCGGGGTAGCCCCTTCGAGCAGTACTTC
V: TRBV29-1; J: TRBJ2-1; D: -; size: many; CDR3: CSVEPGTPSYNEQFF; DNA: TGCAGCGTTGAACCCGGTACTCCGTCCTACAATGAGCAGTTCTTC
V: TRBV12-5; J: TRBJ2-5; D: -; size: many; CDR3: CASGPDLREETQYF; DNA: TGTGCTAGTGGACCCGACCTCCGCGAAGAGACCCAGTACTTC
V: TRBV6-5; J: TRBJ1-1; D: -; size: -; CDR3: CASSYEVADTEAFF; DNA: TGTGCCAGCAGTTACGAGGTGGCAGACACTGAAGCTTTCTTT
V: TRBV29-1; J: TRBJ2-3; D: -; size: many; CDR3: CSVALTQKTDTQYF; DNA: TGCAGCGTTGCGTTAACTCAAAAGACAGATACGCAGTATTTT
V: TRBV19; J: TRBJ1-2; D: -; size: many; CDR3: CASSISGNYGYTF; DNA: TGTGCCAGTAGTATTTCAGGGAACTATGGCTACACCTTC
V: TRBV6-2/TRBV6-3; J: TRBJ2-5; D: -; size: -; CDR3: CASSYSEIGDGRQETQYF; DNA: TGTGCCAGCAGTTACTCGGAAATCGGGGACGGTCGACAAGAGACCCAGTACTTC
V: TRBV4-3; J: TRBJ2-3; D: -; size: many; CDR3: CASTPGQGPTDTQYF; DNA: TGCGCCAGCACCCCTGGCCAGGGCCCCACAGATACGCAGTATTTT
V: TRBV27; J: TRBJ2-7; D: -; size: -; CDR3: CASSTTGTRYEQYF; DNA: TGTGCCAGCAGTACAACCGGGACACGGTACGAGCAGTACTTC
V: TRBV4-1; J: TRBJ2-7; D: -; size: -; CDR3: CTSSQGPWGNYEQYF; DNA: TGCACCAGCAGCCAAGGACCTTGGGGGAACTACGAGCAGTACTTC
V: TRBV10-2; J: TRBJ2-5; D: -; size: -; CDR3: CASSESIGHQETQYF; DNA: TGCGCCAGCAGTGAGTCGATAGGCCACCAAGAGACCCAGTACTTC
V: TRBV29-1; J: TRBJ1-3; D: TRBD1; size: many; CDR3: CSVVGTDGNTIYF; DNA: TGCAGCGTGGTAGGGACAGACGGAAACACCATATATTTT
V: TRBV9; J: TRBJ1-4; D: -; size: -; CDR3: CASSSQGSTNEKLFF; DNA: TGTGCCAGCAGCTCTCAGGGGTCAACTAATGAAAAACTGTTTTTT
V: TRBV4-3; J: TRBJ2-7; D: TRBD2; size: many; CDR3: CASSQDRAGEAYEQYF; DNA: TGCGCCAGCAGCCAAGATCGAGCGGGAGAGGCCTACGAGCAGTACTTC